Below are 10 T cell receptor beta chains sequenced from a single sample in a study of CD8 T cells in ankylosing spondylitis. Regarding the study as a whole: A TCR beta motif of about eight highly homologous variants seemed to mark ankylosing spondylitis blood.

Antigen specificity for these receptors is unknown. TCRdb re-called the 5' RACE reads through MiXCR, storing one row per CDR3 protein. The table records around 490,000 distinct CDR3 sequences, over 4% of them present only once. The sample taken for sequencing was blood, either unsorted or a sorted T cell fraction (not recorded which). The receptors stem from a male donor with ankylosing spondylitis.

The sample holds a few counts of this clonotype. The chain recombines TRBV5-5 with TRBJ2-5, with 7 bases that match TRBD2. J gave up 5 bases and V 4 bases, and 8 bases lay outside the gene matches. CDR1 and CDR2 from the germline V gene are SGHKS and YYEKEE (reference sequence). The CDR3 is made up of 14 amino acids. The CDR3 DNA reads as TGTGCCAGCAGCGCTGCTAGCGGTCGGGAGACCCAGTACTTC. The encoded protein is CASSAASGRETQYF.

This clonotype was detected ten times or more. The chain employs TRBV29-1 and TRBJ2-7, with 7 bases that match TRBD1. V trimming: 0 bases; J trimming: 2 bases; junction bases outside the gene matches: 4. Germline-derived CDR1 and CDR2 are SQVTM and ANQGSEA. This CDR3 has 14 residues. CDR3 region: CSVEDPDRPYEQYF. The CDR3 DNA follows: TGCAGCGTTGAAGATCCGGACAGGCCCTACGAGCAGTACTTC.

This clonotype was seen a few times. V is TRBV5-1 and J is TRBJ2-6, with 7 bases fitting TRBD1. CDR1 SGHRS and CDR2 YFSETQ come from the germline V gene. J was trimmed by 0 bases and V by 4 bases; bases with no gene match: 10. The CDR3 spans 18 residues. The CDR3 nucleotides read TGCGCCAGCAGCGGGAGACAGGGCCACTTCTCTGGGGCCAACGTCCTGACTTTC. This translates into CASSGRQGHFSGANVLTF. Using reference TRBV5-1 and TRBJ2-6 for the parts outside the CDR3, the full variable domain is KAGVTQTPRYLIKTRGQQVTLSCSPISGHRSVSWYQQTPGQGLQFLFEYFSETQRNKGNFPGRFSGRQFSNSRSEMNVSTLELGDSALYLCASSGRQGHFSGANVLTFGAGSRLTVL.

The rearrangement uses TRBV7-9 and TRBJ2-7; D call uncertain. Trimming left V 1 base short and J 2 bases short, with 12 bases between. Germline V gives CDR1 SEHNR, CDR2 FQNEAQ (reference sequence). The CDR3 has 15 amino acids. The chain's CDR3 is CASSLGHAPPYEQYF. The CDR3 DNA reads TGTGCCAGCAGCTTAGGTCACGCACCCCCCTACGAGCAGTACTTC.

This clonotype showed up just a few times. This chain joins TRBV28 and TRBJ2-5; D might be TRBD1 or TRBD2, each matching 5 bases. CDR1 MDHEN and CDR2 SYDVKM come from the germline V gene. The CDR3 length is 14 residues. V lost 5 bases to trimming and J lost 1 base, with 11 bases between them. Here the CDR3 reads CASSAPGTQETQYF. In DNA form, the CDR3 reads TGTGCCAGCAGTGCCCCCGGGACCCAAGAGACCCAGTACTTC.

This clonotype showed up many times. The V and J genes are TRBV27 and TRBJ2-7, with D unclear. Looked up from germline, CDR1 is MNHEY and CDR2 is SMNVEV (reference sequence). The CDR3 consists of 11 residues. V dropped 8 bases and J dropped 6 bases, with 11 bases sitting between them. The CDR3 DNA reads as TGTGCCAGCGGGTCGGCACCCGAGCAGTACTTC. It codes for CASGSAPEQYF.

This clonotype was detected many times. The J gene is TRBJ2-1, the V gene TRBV20-1, with 10 bases fitting TRBD2. CDR1 DFQATT and CDR2 SNEGSKA come from the germline V gene (reference sequence). With 5 bases clipped from V and 12 bases from J, the junction kept 10 bases outside the gene matches. This CDR3 contains 13 residues. The CDR3 DNA follows: TGCAGTGCTGGACTAGCGGCCTTAGATGGGCAGTTCTTC. This sequence encodes CSAGLAALDGQFF.

This clonotype was seen a few times. The V call is TRBV2, the J call TRBJ2-4; 9 bases map to TRBD1. The CDR3 runs to 16 residues. J lost 2 bases, V lost 6 bases, and 8 bases had no gene match. Per germline, CDR1 SNHLY and CDR2 FYNNEI. In nucleotides, the CDR3 is TGTGCCAGCAGACCGGACAGGGGTGCGACCAAAAACATTCAGTACTTC. Translation gives CASRPDRGATKNIQYF.

This clonotype was seen repeatedly, ten times or more. The chain carries TRBV7-9 and TRBJ1-3; D remains ambiguous. V dropped 3 bases and J dropped 4 bases, with 10 bases sitting between them. The CDR3 is made up of 14 amino acids. Germline CDR1 SEHNR, CDR2 FQNEAQ (reference sequence). Here the CDR3 reads CASSFLLGGNTIYF. CDR3 sequence (DNA): TGTGCCAGCAGCTTCCTCCTCGGAGGAAACACCATATATTTT.

The V call is TRBV9, the J call TRBJ1-1; tentative D call: TRBD1 (5 bases). The CDR3 contains 13 residues. Germline V gives CDR1 SGDLS, CDR2 YYNGEE. V was trimmed by 0 bases and J by 7 bases, leaving 10 bases between them. CDR3 sequence reads: CASSVGGDGEAFF. The DNA of the CDR3 is TGTGCCAGCAGCGTAGGAGGGGACGGTGAAGCTTTCTTT. Variable domain in full (rest from reference TRBV9 and TRBJ1-1): DSGVTQTPKHLITATGQRVTLRCSPRSGDLSVYWYQQSLDQGLQFLIQYYNGEERAKGNILERFSAQQFPDLHSELNLSSLELGDSALYFCASSVGGDGEAFFGQGTRLTVV.